This TCR beta chain was captured by sequencing in a study of blood T cell repertoires in COVID-19 (dated by TCRdb to about 2020). Regarding the study in general: Samples covering the acute and convalescent phases of COVID-19 were provided by collaborators in the United States, Italy and Spain. The dataset comprised deeply sampled blood TCRbeta repertoires from subjects exposed to, actively infected with, or recovered from COVID-19. Where available, HLA class I and class II types were taken from metadata supplied by the sample provider and were not determined by assay-based typing. The samples were drawn from the first 160 participants of the ongoing ImmuneRACE study and from about 1,200 subjects provided by 6 global collaborators. The sample metadata nearly always contained a de-identified subject ID, COVID-19 status, age in years and sex. The repertoires were made available in a free public database intended to serve as a resource for research on the immune response to SARS-CoV-2. The prospective study material was composed of cDNA or gDNA derived from T cells, B-cell-depleted T cells, or PBMCs. Study-wide findings and limitations: The amount of clinical and demographic metadata varied by source and participant and was provided uncurated.

TCRbeta CDR3 regions were amplified from genomic DNA using the immunoSEQ Assay, a bias-controlled multiplex PCR. On the study's bioinformatics: The number of nucleated cells in each sample was estimated by amplification of reference gene primers within the assay. Sequence reads were collapsed and filtered to measure the absolute abundance of every unique TCRbeta CDR3 rearrangement. For each sample, productive Simpson clonality was calculated as the square root of Simpson's diversity index across productive rearrangements. TCRdb limited this immuneACCESS table to in-frame rearrangements with V and J called. A share of clones is missing; checked studies link under half to unresolved V genes, and the rest is unexplained. The DNA gave D and trimming, while V, J and clone size come from that table. Present in this sample are roughly 90,000 clones, approximately 86% of which were seen just once. The ten most abundant clones make up about 3.4% of the sample.

CDR1 and CDR2 are read off the germline V gene as SGHTA and FQGNSA. Between the V and J ends, shortened by 3 bases and 3 bases respectively, the junction contains 12 bases. The CDR3 spans 15 residues, from the cysteine through the phenylalanine. CDR3 DNA only is kept here, 45 bases in frame from base 1. Collaborating institutions collected whole blood in K2EDTA tubes following their own protocols. Collaborator samples were shipped for TCRbeta analysis as frozen whole blood, isolated PBMCs, or DNA extracted from either sample type. As regards this clone: Its cognate antigen has yet to be identified. Base quality data are lacking; no much larger clone is found one base away.

This sequence originates from a man aged 50 or older with acute or convalescent COVID-19. Specimen: peripheral blood. The chain links TRBV7-2 with TRBJ1-5; TRBD1 could be the D gene, as 5 bases match. The sequenced DNA: TGTGCCAGCAGCTTCCGACAGAGCCTCAATCAGCCCCAGCATTTT. Translated, this gives CASSFRQSLNQPQHF. Supplemented by the reference TRBV7-2 and TRBJ1-5 proteins around the CDR3, the complete variable domain is GAGVSQSPSNKVTEKGKDVELRCDPISGHTALYWYRQSLGQGLEFLIYFQGNSAPDKSGLPSDRFSAERTGGSVSTLTIQRTQQEDSAVYLCASSFRQSLNQPQHFGDGTRLSIL.